Below, one TCR beta chain is given with its context. Its antigen remains unknown. CDR1 is SGHRS and CDR2 is YFSETQ in the germline V gene. The CDR3 extends over 17 amino acids. Trimming removed 2 bases at V and 0 bases at J, with 14 bases between. This sample was included in a study of shared clonotypes between healthy human individuals. Notes on the study in general: Approximately 5% was the fraction of naive CD4 clonotypes found shared across a few donors.

Investigators spread the genomic DNA of each subset evenly over several immunoSEQ plates. Produced via immunoSEQ multiplex PCR; TCRdb's table is partial and in-frame only. The data hold 950,000 to 1,100,000 clones, with under 80% observed a single time. The sequencing sample was made of memory CD4+ T cells sorted from blood. Subset: CD45RA-negative fraction. The chain uses TRBV5-1 and TRBJ2-2; D is unclear. The TCR sequence derives from a man between 18 and 29 years old in good health. The CDR3 nucleotides are TGCGCCAGCAGCTTTATGATTGGACCCGCGAACACCGGGGAGCTGTTTTTT. Translated: CASSFMIGPANTGELFF.